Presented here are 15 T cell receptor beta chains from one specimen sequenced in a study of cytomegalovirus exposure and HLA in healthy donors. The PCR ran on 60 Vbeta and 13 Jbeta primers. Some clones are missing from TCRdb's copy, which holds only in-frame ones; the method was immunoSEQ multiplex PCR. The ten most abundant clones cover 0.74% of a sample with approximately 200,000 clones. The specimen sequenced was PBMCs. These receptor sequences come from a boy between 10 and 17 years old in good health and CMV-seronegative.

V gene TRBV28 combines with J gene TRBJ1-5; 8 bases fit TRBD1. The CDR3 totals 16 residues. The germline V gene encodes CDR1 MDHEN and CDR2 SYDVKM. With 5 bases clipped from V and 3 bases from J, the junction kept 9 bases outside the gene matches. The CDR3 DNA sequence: TGTGCCAGCAGTACCCAAATGACAGGGGCCAATCAGCCCCAGCATTTT. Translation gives CASSTQMTGANQPQHF.

The CDR3 region has the DNA TGTGCCAGCTCACCACAGGGGTACAATGAGCAGTTCTTC. Its translation is CASSPQGYNEQFF. The chain recombines TRBV18 with TRBJ2-1; D may be TRBD1 (5 bases). Germline V gene lookup returns CDR1 KGHSH and CDR2 LQKENI. The CDR3 contains 13 residues. V gave up 1 base and J gave up 4 bases, with 5 bases separating them.

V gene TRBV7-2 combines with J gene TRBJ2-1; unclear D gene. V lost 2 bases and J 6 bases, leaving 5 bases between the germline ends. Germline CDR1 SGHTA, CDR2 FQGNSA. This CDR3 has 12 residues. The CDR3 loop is CASSLFGNEQFF. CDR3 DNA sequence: TGTGCCAGCAGCTTATTCGGCAATGAGCAGTTCTTC.

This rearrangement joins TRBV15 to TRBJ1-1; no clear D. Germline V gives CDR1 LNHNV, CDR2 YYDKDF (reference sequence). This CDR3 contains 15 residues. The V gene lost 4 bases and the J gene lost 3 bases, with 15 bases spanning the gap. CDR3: CATSTTHRFDTEAFF. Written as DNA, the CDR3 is TGTGCCACCAGCACTACCCACAGATTTGACACTGAAGCTTTCTTT.

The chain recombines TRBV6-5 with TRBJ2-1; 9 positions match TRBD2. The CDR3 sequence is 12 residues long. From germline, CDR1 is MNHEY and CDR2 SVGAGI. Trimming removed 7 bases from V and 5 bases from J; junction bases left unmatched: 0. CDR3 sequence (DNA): TGTGCCAGCATAGCGGGGGACAATGAGCAGTTCTTC. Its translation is CASIAGDNEQFF.

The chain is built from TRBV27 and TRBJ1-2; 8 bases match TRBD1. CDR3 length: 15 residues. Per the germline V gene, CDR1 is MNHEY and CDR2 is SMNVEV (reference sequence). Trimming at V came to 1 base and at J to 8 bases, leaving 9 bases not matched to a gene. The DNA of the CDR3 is TGTGCCAGCAGTTTATTGGGGTCAGGGGGCGGGGGCTACACCTTC. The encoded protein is CASSLLGSGGGGYTF.

For the CDR3, the DNA is TGCGCCAGCAGCCCCCAGGGACAGGGGTTCACCTACGAGCAGTACTTC. Encoded protein: CASSPQGQGFTYEQYF. The chain has TRBV5-1 and TRBJ2-5; 10 bases match TRBD1. The DNA end is more similar to TRBJ2-7, so the J call may be wrong. Germline V gives CDR1 SGHRS, CDR2 YFSETQ. The CDR3 covers 16 residues.

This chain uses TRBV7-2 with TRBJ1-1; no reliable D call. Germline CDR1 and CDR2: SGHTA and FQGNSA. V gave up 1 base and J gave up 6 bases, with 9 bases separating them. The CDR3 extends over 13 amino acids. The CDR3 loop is CASSLDLAAEAFF. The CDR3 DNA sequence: TGTGCCAGCAGCTTAGACCTAGCGGCTGAAGCTTTCTTT. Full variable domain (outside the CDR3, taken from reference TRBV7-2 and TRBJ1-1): GAGVSQSPSNKVTEKGKDVELRCDPISGHTALYWYRQSLGQGLEFLIYFQGNSAPDKSGLPSDRFSAERTGGSVSTLTIQRTQQEDSAVYLCASSLDLAAEAFFGQGTRLTVV.

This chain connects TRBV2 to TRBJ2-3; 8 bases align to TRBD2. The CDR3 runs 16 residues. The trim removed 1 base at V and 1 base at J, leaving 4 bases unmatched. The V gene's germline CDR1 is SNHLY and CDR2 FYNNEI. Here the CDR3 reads CASSEGRGVGTDTQYF. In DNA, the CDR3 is TGTGCCAGCAGTGAAGGGCGGGGGGTCGGCACAGATACGCAGTATTTT. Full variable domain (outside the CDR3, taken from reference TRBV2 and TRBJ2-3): EPEVTQTPSHQVTQMGQEVILRCVPISNHLYFYWYRQILGQKVEFLVSFYNNEISEKSEIFDDQFSVERPDGSNFTLKIRSTKLEDSAMYFCASSEGRGVGTDTQYFGPGTRLTVL.

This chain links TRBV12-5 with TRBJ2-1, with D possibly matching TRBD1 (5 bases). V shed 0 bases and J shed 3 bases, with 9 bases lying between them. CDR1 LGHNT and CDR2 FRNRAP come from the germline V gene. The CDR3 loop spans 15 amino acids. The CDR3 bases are TGTGCTAGTGGTTTGGTACCGGACAACTACAATGAGCAGTTCTTC. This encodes CASGLVPDNYNEQFF.

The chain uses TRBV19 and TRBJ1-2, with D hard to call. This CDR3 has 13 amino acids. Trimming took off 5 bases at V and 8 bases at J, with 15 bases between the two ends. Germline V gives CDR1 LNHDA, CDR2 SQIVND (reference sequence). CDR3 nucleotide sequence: TGTGCCAGTAGTTATACCGGACTGGGGGGCTACACCTTC. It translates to CASSYTGLGGYTF.

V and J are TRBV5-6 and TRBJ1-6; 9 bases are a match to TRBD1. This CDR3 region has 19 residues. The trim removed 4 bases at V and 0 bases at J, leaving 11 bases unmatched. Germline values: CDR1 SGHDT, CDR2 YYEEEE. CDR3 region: CASSGGTGRISSYNSPLHF. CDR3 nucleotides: TGTGCCAGCAGCGGGGGGACAGGGAGAATCAGCTCCTATAATTCACCCCTCCACTTT.

The DNA for the CDR3 is TGTGCCAGCAGCTTATCGACAGGAGAACCGAACACTGAAGCTTTCTTT. As protein: CASSLSTGEPNTEAFF. The V call is TRBV7-9, the J call TRBJ1-1; tentative D call: TRBD1 (6 bases). CDR3 size: 16 residues. From germline, CDR1 is SEHNR and CDR2 FQNEAQ (reference sequence). The germline V and J ends were trimmed by 2 bases and 1 base, with 14 bases remaining between them.

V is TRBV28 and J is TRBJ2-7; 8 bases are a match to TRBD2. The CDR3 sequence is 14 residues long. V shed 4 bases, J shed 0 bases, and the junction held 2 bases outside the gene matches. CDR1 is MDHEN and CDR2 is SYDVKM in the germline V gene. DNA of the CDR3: TGTGCCAGCAGTTACGGGGGGGACTCCTACGAGCAGTACTTC. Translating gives CASSYGGDSYEQYF.

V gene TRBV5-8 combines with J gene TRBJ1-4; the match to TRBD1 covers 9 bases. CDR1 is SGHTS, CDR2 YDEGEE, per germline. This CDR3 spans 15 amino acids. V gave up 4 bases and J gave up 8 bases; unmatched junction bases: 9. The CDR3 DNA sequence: TGTGCCAGCAGCCGCGGCGGGACAGGGCTCGAAAAACTGTTTTTT. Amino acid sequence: CASSRGGTGLEKLFF.